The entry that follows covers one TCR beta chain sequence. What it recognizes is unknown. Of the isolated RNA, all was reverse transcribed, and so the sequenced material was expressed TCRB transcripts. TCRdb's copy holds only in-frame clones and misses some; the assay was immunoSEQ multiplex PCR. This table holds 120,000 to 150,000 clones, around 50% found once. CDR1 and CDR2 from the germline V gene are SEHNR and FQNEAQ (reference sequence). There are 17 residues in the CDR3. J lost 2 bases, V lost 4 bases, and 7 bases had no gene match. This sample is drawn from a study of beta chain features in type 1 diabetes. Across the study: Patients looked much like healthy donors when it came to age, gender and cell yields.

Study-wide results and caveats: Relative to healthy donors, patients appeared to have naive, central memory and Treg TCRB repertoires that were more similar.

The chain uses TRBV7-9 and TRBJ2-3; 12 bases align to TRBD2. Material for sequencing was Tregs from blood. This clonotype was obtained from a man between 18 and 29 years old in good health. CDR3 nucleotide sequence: TGTGCCAGCAGCTCAAGACTAGCGGGAGTGAACACAGATACGCAGTATTTT. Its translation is CASSSRLAGVNTDTQYF.